This entry describes one T cell receptor (beta chain). Its target antigen remains unknown. Base qualities are missing; no much larger clone stands one base away. The sample belongs to a study of lymphopenia after photon versus proton radiotherapy (dated by TCRdb to between 2018 and 2021). Turning to the overall study: In patients with gastrointestinal tumors who developed high-grade lymphopenia, the study compared the immunological effects of photon radiation therapy with those of proton radiation therapy. The study was designed to characterize how the impact on the immune system differs between the two radiation modalities. The cohort comprised 20 patients with gastrointestinal tumors who received either photon or proton therapy and then developed lymphopenia.

The study at large found these results: Across the cohort, an inverse correlation was found between a larger post-nadir drop in TCR diversity and overall survival time among patients who died. After the lymphocyte count nadir, photon-treated repertoires showed oligoclonal expansion, especially of CD8+ Temra cells, which drove the drop in diversity. The survival association was assessed only in patients who died, and the authors presented better survival with proton therapy as a possibility rather than a demonstrated result. Relative stability during treatment was observed in proton-treated patients, whereas loss of naive T cells and TCR diversity and gain of effector/memory populations were observed in photon-treated patients.

Receptor amplification or capture employed the immunoSEQ multiplex PCR assay. T cell repertoires were profiled by deep sequencing of rearranged TCR beta loci, alongside multiparametric flow cytometry. TCRdb provides this immuneACCESS table in a form limited to in-frame rearrangements. Some clones are lacking; in checked studies, under half of them reflect an unresolved V gene, and why the rest are absent is not known. The sample records about 50,000 clones, more than 85% of which are singletons. The leading ten clones occupy about 20% of the sample. CDR3 length: 14 amino acids, cysteine to phenylalanine. The only DNA kept is the CDR3, 42 bases in frame from the first base. The trim is 6 bases for V and 5 bases for J, with a gap of 14 bases between the germline ends. CDR1 is given as MNHEY and CDR2 as SVGAGI, both from the germline V gene.

The specimen was peripheral blood, collected from a patient treated with photon-based radiotherapy. Rearrangement joined TRBV6-5 to TRBJ2-1; the D gene is perhaps TRBD2, from 6 matching bases. This clonotype was sampled from a woman aged 40 to 49 with cholangiocarcinoma. CDR3 loop: CASRQGLIDNEQFF. The sequenced DNA: TGTGCCAGCAGGCAGGGACTTATAGACAATGAGCAGTTCTTC.